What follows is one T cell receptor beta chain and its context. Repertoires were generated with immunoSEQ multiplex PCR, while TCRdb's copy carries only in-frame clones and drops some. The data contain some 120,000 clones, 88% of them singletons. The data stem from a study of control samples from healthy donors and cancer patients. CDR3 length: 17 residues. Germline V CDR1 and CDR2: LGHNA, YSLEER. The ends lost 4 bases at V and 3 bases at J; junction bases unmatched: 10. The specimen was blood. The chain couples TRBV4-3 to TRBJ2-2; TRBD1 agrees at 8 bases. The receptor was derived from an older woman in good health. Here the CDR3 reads CASSPGQGSFDTGELFF. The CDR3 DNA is TGCGCCAGCAGCCCCGGACAGGGCAGCTTCGACACCGGGGAGCTGTTTTTT.